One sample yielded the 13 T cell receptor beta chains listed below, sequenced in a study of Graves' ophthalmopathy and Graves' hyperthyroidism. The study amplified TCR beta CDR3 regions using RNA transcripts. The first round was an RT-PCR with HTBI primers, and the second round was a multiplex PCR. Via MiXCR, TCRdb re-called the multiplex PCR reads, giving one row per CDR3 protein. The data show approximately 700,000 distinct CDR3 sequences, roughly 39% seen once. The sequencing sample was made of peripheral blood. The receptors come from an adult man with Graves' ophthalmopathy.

The CDR3 DNA is TGCAGCCTGCGACTAGCGGGAGGGCCCGACGAGCAGTACTTC. It encodes CSLRLAGGPDEQYF. The chain employs TRBV29-1 and TRBJ2-5; 14 nucleotides align to TRBD2. The DNA end is more similar to TRBJ2-7, so the J call may be wrong. The CDR3 spans 14 residues. Per the germline V gene, CDR1 is SQVTM and CDR2 is ANQGSEA.

The CDR3 region is CASSSRGLKTQYF. CDR3 coding DNA: TGTGCCAGCAGTTCCAGGGGGCTGAAGACCCAGTACTTC. This chain joins TRBV27 and TRBJ2-5; 8 positions agree with TRBD1. Trimming removed 4 bases from V and 6 bases from J; junction bases left unmatched: 4. This CDR3 comprises 13 residues. The V gene's germline CDR1 is MNHEY and CDR2 SMNVEV (reference sequence).

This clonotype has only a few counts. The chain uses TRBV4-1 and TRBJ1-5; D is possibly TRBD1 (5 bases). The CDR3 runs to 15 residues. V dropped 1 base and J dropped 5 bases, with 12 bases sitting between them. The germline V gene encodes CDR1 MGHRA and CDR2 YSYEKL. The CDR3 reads CASSQGEGAYQPQHF. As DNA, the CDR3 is TGCGCCAGCAGCCAAGGAGAAGGGGCATATCAGCCCCAGCATTTT.

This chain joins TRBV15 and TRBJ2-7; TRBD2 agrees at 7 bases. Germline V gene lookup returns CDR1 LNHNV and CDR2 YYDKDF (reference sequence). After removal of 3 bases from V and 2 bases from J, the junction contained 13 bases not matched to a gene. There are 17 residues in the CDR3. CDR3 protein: CATSSTAGSGPAYEQYF. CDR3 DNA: TGTGCCACCAGCAGTACAGCGGGAAGCGGGCCCGCCTACGAGCAGTACTTC. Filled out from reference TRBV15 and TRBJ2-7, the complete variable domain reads DAMVIQNPRYQVTQFGKPVTLSCSQTLNHNVMYWYQQKSSQAPKLLFHYYDKDFNNEADTPDNFQSRRPNTSFCFLDIRSPGLGDTAMYLCATSSTAGSGPAYEQYFGPGTRLTVT.

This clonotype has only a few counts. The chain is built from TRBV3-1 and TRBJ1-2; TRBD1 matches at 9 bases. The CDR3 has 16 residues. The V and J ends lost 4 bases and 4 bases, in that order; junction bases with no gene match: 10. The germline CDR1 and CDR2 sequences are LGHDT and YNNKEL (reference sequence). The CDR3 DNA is TGTGCCAGCAGCCTCGCGGGAGGACAGGGGACCTATGGCTACACCTTC. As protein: CASSLAGGQGTYGYTF.

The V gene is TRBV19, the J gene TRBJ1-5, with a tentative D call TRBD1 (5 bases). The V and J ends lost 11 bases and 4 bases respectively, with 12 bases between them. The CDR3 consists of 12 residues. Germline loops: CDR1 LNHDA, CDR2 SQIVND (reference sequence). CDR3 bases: TGTGCCTGTGGGGACGTTAATCAGCCCCAGCATTTT. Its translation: CACGDVNQPQHF.

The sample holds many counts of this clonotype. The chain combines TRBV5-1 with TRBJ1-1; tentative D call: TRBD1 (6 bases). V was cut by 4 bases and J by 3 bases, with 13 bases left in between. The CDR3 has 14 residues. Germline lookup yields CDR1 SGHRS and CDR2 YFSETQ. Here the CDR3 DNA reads TGCGCCAGCAGCCAACAGGGAGGGGACACTGAAGCTTTCTTT. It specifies CASSQQGGDTEAFF.

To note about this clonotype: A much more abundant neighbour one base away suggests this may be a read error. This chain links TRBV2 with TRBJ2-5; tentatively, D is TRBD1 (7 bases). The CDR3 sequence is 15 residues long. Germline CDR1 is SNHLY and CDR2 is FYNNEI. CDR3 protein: CASIEWGGTEETQYF. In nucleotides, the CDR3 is TGTGCCAGCATTGAATGGGGCGGGACAGAAGAGACCCAGTACTTC.

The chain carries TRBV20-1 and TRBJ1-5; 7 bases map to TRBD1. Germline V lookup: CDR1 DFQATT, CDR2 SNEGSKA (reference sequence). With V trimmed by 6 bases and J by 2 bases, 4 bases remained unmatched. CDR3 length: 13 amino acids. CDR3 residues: CSARTGRNQPQHF. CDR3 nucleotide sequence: TGCAGTGCGCGGACAGGCCGCAATCAGCCCCAGCATTTT.

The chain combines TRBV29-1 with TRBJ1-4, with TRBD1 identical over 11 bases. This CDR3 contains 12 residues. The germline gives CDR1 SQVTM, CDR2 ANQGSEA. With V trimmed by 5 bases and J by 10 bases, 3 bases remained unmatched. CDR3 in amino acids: CSVSGTGGKLFF. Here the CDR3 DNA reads TGCAGCGTTTCCGGGACAGGGGGAAAACTGTTTTTT.

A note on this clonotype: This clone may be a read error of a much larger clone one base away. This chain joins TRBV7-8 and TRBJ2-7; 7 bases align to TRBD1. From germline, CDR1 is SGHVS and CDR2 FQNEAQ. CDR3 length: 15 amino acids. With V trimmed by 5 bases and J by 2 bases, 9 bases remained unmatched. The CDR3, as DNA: TGTGCCAGCAGCGTCGGACAGGAGGAACCCTACGAGCAGTACTTC. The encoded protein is CASSVGQEEPYEQYF.

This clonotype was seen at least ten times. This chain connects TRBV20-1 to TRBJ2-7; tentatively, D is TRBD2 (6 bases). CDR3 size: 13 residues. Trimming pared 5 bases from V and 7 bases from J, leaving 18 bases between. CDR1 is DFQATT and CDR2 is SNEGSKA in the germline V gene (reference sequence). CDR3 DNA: TGCAGTGCTGGTAGCGGAACGACGGGGGAGCAGTACTTC. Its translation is CSAGSGTTGEQYF.

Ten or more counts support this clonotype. The CDR3 sequence is CASRGTGFDQPQHF. The CDR3 region has the DNA TGTGCCAGCAGGGGGACAGGGTTTGATCAGCCCCAGCATTTT. This sequence joins TRBV25-1 and TRBJ1-5; 9 bases align to TRBD1. V was clipped by 6 bases and J by 5 bases; unmatched bases: 5. The CDR3 length is 14 residues. The germline V gene has CDR1 MGHDK and CDR2 SYGVNS.